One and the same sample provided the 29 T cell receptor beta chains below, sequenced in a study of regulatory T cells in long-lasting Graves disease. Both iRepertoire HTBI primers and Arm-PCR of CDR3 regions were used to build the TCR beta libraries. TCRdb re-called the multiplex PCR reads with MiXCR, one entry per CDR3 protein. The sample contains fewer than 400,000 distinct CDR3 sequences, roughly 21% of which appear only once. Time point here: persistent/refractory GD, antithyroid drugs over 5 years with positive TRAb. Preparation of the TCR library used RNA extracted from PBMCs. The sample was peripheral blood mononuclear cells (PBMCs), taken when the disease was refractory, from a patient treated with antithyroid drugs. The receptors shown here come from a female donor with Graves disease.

CDR3 coding DNA: TGTGCCAGCAGTGAATTGGGGGCAGACTACAATGAGCAGTTCTTC. Protein product: CASSELGADYNEQFF. V gene TRBV2 combines with J gene TRBJ2-1, with a weak D call TRBD1 (6 bases). Trimming took off 2 bases at V and 3 bases at J, with 11 bases between the two ends. The CDR3 loop spans 15 amino acids. Per germline, CDR1 SNHLY and CDR2 FYNNEI.

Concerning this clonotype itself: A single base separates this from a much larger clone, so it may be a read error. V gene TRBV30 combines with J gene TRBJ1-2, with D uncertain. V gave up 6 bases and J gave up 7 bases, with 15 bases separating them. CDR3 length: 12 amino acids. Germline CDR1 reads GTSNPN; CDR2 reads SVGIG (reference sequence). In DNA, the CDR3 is TGTGCCTGCCACGACGAGGGAGGTGGCTACACCTTC. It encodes CACHDEGGGYTF.

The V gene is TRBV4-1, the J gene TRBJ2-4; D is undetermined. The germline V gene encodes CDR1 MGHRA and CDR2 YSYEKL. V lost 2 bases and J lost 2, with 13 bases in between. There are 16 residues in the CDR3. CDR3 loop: CASSQPGRAPKNIQYF. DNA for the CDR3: TGCGCCAGCAGCCAACCCGGACGTGCTCCCAAAAACATTCAGTACTTC.

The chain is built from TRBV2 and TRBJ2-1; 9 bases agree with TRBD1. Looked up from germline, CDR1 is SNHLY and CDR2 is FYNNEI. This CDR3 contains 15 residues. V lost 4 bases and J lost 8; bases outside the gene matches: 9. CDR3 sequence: CASSGSGTGIDEQFF. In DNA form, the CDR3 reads TGTGCCAGCAGTGGATCCGGGACAGGGATCGATGAGCAGTTCTTC. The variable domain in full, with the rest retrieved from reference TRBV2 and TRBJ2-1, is EPEVTQTPSHQVTQMGQEVILRCVPISNHLYFYWYRQILGQKVEFLVSFYNNEISEKSEIFDDQFSVERPDGSNFTLKIRSTKLEDSAMYFCASSGSGTGIDEQFFGPGTRLTVL.

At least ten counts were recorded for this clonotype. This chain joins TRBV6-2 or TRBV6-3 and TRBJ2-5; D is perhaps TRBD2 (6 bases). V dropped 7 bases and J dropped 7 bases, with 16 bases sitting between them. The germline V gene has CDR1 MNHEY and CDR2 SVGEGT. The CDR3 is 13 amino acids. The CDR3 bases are TGTGCCAGCACCTCTCTGCGGGGCGGGACCCAGTACTTC. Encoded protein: CASTSLRGGTQYF.

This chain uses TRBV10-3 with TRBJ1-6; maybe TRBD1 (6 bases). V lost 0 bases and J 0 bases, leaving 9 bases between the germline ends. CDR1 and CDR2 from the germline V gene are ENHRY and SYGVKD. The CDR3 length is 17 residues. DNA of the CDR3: TGTGCCATCAGTGAGTCTGGGGGGCTCTCCTATAATTCACCCCTCCACTTT. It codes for CAISESGGLSYNSPLHF.

CDR3 loop: CASKTRASTEAFF. In DNA, the CDR3 is TGTGCCAGTAAGACGAGGGCCAGCACTGAAGCTTTCTTT. The V gene is TRBV19, the J gene TRBJ1-1; D unclear. V was cut by 7 bases and J by 4 bases, with 13 bases left in between. This CDR3 is built from 13 residues. Per the germline V gene, CDR1 is LNHDA and CDR2 is SQIVND (reference sequence).

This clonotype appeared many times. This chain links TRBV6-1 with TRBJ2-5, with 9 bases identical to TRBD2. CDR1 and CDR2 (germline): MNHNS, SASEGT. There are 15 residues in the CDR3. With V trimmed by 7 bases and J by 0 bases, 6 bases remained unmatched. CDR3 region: CASTGGGAHQETQYF. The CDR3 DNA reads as TGTGCCAGCACTGGCGGGGGGGCCCACCAAGAGACCCAGTACTTC.

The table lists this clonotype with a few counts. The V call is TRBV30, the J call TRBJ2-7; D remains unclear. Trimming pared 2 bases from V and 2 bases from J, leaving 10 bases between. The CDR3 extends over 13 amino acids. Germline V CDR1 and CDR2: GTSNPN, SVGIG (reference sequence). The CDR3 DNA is TGTGCCTGGAGTATGGGCAAGGCCTACGAGCAGTACTTC. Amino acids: CAWSMGKAYEQYF.

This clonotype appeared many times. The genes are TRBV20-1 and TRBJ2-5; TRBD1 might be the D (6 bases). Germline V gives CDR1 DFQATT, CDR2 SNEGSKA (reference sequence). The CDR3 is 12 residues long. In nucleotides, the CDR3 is TGCAGCGGACAGAAGAACCAAGAGACCCAGTACTTC. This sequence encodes CSGQKNQETQYF.

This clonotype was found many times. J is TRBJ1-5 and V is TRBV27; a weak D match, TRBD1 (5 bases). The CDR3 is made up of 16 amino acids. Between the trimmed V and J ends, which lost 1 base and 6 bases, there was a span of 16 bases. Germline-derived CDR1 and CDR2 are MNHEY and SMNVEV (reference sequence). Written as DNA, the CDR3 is TGTGCCAGCAGTTTATATGGACACCTAAGGGGTCAGCCCCAGCATTTT. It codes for CASSLYGHLRGQPQHF.

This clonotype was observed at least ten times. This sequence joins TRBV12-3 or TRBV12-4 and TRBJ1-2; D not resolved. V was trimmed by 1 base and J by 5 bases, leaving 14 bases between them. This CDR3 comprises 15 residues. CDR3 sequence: CASSLVVGSLYGYTF. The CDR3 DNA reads TGTGCCAGCAGTTTAGTTGTCGGATCGCTATATGGCTACACCTTC.

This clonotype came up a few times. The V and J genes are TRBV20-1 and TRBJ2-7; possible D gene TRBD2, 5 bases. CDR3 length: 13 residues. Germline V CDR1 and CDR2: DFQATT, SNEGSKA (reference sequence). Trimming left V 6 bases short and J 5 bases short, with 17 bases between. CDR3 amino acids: CSAIASRRHEQYF. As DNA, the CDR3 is TGCAGTGCCATTGCTAGCAGGCGTCACGAGCAGTACTTC.

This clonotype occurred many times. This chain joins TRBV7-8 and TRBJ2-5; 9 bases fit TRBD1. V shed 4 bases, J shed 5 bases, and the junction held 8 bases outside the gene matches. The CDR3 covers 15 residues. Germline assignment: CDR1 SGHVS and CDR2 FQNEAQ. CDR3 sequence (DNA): TGTGCCAGCAGCTCGGGGAGAGACAGGGGGGAGACCCAGTACTTC. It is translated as CASSSGRDRGETQYF. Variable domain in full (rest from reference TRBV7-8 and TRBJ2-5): GAGVSQSPRYKVAKRGQDVALRCDPISGHVSLFWYQQALGQGPEFLTYFQNEAQLDKSGLPSDRFFAERPEGSVSTLKIQRTQQEDSAVYLCASSSGRDRGETQYFGPGTRLLVL.

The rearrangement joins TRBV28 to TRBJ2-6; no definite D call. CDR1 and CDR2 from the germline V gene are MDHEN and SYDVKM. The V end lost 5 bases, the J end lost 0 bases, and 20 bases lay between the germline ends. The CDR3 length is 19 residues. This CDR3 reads CASSRWREASPSGANVLTF. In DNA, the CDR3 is TGTGCCAGCAGTAGGTGGCGCGAGGCCTCCCCCTCTGGGGCCAACGTCCTGACTTTC.

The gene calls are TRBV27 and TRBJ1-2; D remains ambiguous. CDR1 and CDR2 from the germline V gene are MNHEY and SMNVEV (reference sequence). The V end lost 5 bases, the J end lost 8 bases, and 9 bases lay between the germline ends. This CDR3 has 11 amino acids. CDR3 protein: CASSPPGGYTF. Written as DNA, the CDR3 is TGTGCCAGCAGTCCCCCCGGGGGCTACACCTTC.

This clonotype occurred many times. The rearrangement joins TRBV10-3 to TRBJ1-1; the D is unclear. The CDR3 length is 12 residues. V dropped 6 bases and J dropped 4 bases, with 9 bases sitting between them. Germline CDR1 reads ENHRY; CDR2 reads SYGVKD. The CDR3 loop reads CAIRNVRTEAFF. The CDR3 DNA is TGTGCCATCAGGAATGTCCGCACTGAAGCTTTCTTT.

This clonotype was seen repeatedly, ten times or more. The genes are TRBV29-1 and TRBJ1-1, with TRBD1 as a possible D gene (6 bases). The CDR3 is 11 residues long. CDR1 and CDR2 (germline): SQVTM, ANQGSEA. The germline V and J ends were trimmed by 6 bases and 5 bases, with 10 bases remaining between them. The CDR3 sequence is CSVSGVTEAFF. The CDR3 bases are TGCAGCGTCTCAGGGGTTACTGAAGCTTTCTTT.

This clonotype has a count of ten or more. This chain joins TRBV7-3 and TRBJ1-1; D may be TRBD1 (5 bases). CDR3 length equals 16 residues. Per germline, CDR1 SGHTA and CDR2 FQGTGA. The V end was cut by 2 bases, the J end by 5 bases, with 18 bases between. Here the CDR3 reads CASSLQGRPIGTEAFF. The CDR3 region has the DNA TGTGCCAGCAGCTTACAGGGCAGGCCGATTGGGACTGAAGCTTTCTTT.

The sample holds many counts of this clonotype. The CDR3 DNA is TGCAGTGCTACCGGGACAGCACAAGAGACCCAGTACTTC. Protein product: CSATGTAQETQYF. The chain carries TRBV20-1 and TRBJ2-5; TRBD1 agrees at 7 bases. The CDR3 runs 13 residues. The V gene end was trimmed by 4 bases and the J gene end by 2 bases; junction bases not matched to a gene: 4. Germline loops: CDR1 DFQATT, CDR2 SNEGSKA (reference sequence).

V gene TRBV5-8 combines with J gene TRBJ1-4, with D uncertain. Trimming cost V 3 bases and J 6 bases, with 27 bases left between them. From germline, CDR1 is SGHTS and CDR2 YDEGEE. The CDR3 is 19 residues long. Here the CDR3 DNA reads TGTGCCAGCAGCTGGCTGGAGGCGGATCTGTTGGGCCAGGATGAAAAACTGTTTTTT. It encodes CASSWLEADLLGQDEKLFF.

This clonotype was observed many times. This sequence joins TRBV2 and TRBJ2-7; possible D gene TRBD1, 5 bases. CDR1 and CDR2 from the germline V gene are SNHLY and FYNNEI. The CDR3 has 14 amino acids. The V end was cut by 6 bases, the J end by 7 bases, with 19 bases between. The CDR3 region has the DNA TGTGCCAGCAGAGTGGGGCAGGGTGGTCGAGAGCAGTACTTC. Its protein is CASRVGQGGREQYF.

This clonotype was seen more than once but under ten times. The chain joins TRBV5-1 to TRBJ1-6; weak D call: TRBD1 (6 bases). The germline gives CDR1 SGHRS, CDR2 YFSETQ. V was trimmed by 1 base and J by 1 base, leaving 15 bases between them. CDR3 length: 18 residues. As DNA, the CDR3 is TGCGCCAGCAGCTTGACCAGGGGAGGAGGTTCCTATAATTCACCCCTCCACTTT. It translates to CASSLTRGGGSYNSPLHF.

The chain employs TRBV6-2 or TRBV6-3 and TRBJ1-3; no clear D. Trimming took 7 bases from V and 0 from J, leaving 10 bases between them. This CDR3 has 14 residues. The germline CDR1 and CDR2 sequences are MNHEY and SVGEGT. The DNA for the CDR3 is TGTGCCAGCACGGATCTTATCTCTGGAAACACCATATATTTT. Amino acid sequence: CASTDLISGNTIYF.

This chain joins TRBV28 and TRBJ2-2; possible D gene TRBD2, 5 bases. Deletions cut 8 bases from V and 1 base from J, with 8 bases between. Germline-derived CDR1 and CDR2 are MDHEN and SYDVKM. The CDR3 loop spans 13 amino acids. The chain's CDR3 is CASRRKNTGELFF. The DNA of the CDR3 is TGTGCCAGCCGGAGGAAGAACACCGGGGAGCTGTTTTTT.

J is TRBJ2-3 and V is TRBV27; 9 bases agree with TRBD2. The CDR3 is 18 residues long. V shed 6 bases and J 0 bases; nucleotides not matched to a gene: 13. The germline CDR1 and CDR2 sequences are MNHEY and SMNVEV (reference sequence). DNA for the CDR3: TGTGCCAGCAGCCAAGGTTTTAGCGGGAGCCCTAGCACAGATACGCAGTATTTT. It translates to CASSQGFSGSPSTDTQYF.

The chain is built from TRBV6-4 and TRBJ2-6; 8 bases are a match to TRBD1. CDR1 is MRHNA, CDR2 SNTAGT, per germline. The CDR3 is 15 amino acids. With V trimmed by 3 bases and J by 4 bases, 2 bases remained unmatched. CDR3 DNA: TGTGCCAGCAGTGAGACAGGGGCCGGGGCCAACGTCCTGACTTTC. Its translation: CASSETGAGANVLTF.

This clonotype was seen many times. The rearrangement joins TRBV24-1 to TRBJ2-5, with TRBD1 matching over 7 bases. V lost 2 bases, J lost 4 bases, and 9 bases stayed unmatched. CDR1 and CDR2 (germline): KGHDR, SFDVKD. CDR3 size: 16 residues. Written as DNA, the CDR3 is TGTGCCACCAGTGATTCGTCACAGGGGATGGGAGAGACCCAGTACTTC. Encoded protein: CATSDSSQGMGETQYF.

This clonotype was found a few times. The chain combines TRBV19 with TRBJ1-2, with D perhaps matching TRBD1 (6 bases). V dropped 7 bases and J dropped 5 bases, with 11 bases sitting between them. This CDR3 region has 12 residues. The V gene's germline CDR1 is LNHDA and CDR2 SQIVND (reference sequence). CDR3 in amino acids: CASKLGAYGYTF. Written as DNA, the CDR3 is TGTGCCAGTAAATTGGGGGCGTATGGCTACACCTTC.